The rows below give T cell receptor beta chains drawn from one sample of a study of CXCR3-negative and CXCR3-positive naive CD8 T cells. Following a re-call of the 5' RACE reads, TCRdb has one entry per CDR3 protein and lacks DNA. This sample's clone table lists over 35,000 distinct CDR3 sequences. Specimen: memory CD8+ T cells from blood. The receptors originated from a human donor in good health. Some clones in this sample may be carry-over from other donors' samples. Each CDR3 is given with its conserved first and last residue. Size tells how often a clone was seen (once, few, many) or the class of an expanded clone, and some rows leave it out.

CDR3	size	V	J
CASSQDLDRESYGYTF	.	TRBV3-1	TRBJ1-2
CASSPRGLYEQYF	.	TRBV28	TRBJ2-7
CASRSGLVGSTGELFF	.	TRBV28	TRBJ2-2
CASSESGGVDEQYF	.	TRBV5-4	TRBJ2-7
CASSLITNYGYTF	.	TRBV7-2	TRBJ1-2
CASNEGGRLEKLFF	.	TRBV2	TRBJ1-4
CASSYSGLRGETQYF	.	TRBV6-5	TRBJ2-5
CASSFDSVAGNTGELFF	.	TRBV12-3/TRBV12-4	TRBJ2-2
CASRTGTGQFF	.	TRBV6-5	TRBJ2-1
CASSSPFREEHNEQFF	.	TRBV7-6	TRBJ2-1
CSAKNTGDVYVRTEAFF	.	TRBV20-1	TRBJ1-1
CASSATGVSETQYF	.	TRBV7-2	TRBJ2-5
CASSADSASSYEQYF	.	TRBV19	TRBJ2-7
CASSTRTVGTNEQFF	.	TRBV28	TRBJ2-1
CASSYFPGHYYEQYF	.	TRBV6-2/TRBV6-3	TRBJ2-7
CASSLGDSSGAATQYF	medium-sized	TRBV11-3	TRBJ2-5
CASSFFVGGTRPMSDEQYF	.	TRBV12-3/TRBV12-4	TRBJ2-7
CASSVNRTGEGILPHEQYF	.	TRBV6-4	TRBJ2-7
CATSRQDGGTGELFF	.	TRBV15	TRBJ2-2
CASSATGTATGELFF	.	TRBV9	TRBJ2-2
CASSHWDRKARGDIQYF	.	TRBV5-5	TRBJ2-4
CASSQGGVSGANVLTF	.	TRBV28	TRBJ2-6
CASSEAGSTDTQYF	.	TRBV6-4	TRBJ2-3
CASSLLPGAREQFF	.	TRBV7-3	TRBJ2-1
CASSLFRSMGEQYF	.	TRBV12-3/TRBV12-4	TRBJ2-7
CASSPTGFANTEAFF	.	TRBV6-1	TRBJ1-1
CASSLSPAGEGEIDQYF	.	TRBV7-9	TRBJ2-5
CASSKERGRYGYTF	.	TRBV21-1	TRBJ1-2
CASSHGTAPEAFF	.	TRBV18	TRBJ1-1
CASSPSGSPQDTQYF	.	TRBV5-1	TRBJ2-3
CASSLWVGAEAFF	.	TRBV12-3/TRBV12-4	TRBJ1-1
CATRQGASTGELFF	.	TRBV6-4	TRBJ2-2
CASSEESTGELFF	.	TRBV6-4	TRBJ2-2
CSARAVEGQNIQYF	medium-sized	TRBV20-1	TRBJ2-4
CASSNTGEIYEQYF	.	TRBV19	TRBJ2-7
CSASGLAGNNEQFF	.	TRBV20-1	TRBJ2-1
CASSHENFGQGTYEQYF	.	TRBV4-1	TRBJ2-7
CASSQDRAGYSEAFF	.	TRBV4-3	TRBJ1-1
CSASGRAEERSYEQYF	.	TRBV20-1	TRBJ2-7
CASSPALSYGYTF	.	TRBV7-9	TRBJ1-2
CASRVDSSYEQYF	.	TRBV7-9	TRBJ2-7
CASSPDTGTSGTYEQYF	.	TRBV4-3	TRBJ2-7
CASSLHRVSSYEQYF	.	TRBV12-3/TRBV12-4	TRBJ2-7
CASSQGLAGGLDTQYF	.	TRBV7-3	TRBJ2-3
CASSPTSGSTDTQYF	.	TRBV7-9	TRBJ2-3
CASSDSTGSTDTQYF	.	TRBV6-4	TRBJ2-3
CASSLYRDNEQFF	.	TRBV28	TRBJ2-1
CASYYGGELFF	.	TRBV25-1	TRBJ2-2
CATSRATGAQNEQFF	.	TRBV15	TRBJ2-1
CASSYDQSSYNEQFF	.	TRBV6-5	TRBJ2-1
CASSPGQGARNEQFF	.	TRBV7-7	TRBJ2-1
CASSDFADRTQYF	.	TRBV25-1	TRBJ2-5
CASSLERPSHSPLHF	.	TRBV7-2	TRBJ1-6
CASSSNIGLIVSEQYF	.	TRBV28	TRBJ2-7
CASSTPTGSLSYEQYF	.	TRBV7-9	TRBJ2-7
CASSQDLFLLSGGGQFF	.	TRBV4-2	TRBJ2-1
CASSAGGDYEQYF	.	TRBV4-1	TRBJ2-7
CASSLGVVGANTEAFF	.	TRBV7-2	TRBJ1-1
CASSQGEYNEQFF	.	TRBV6-4	TRBJ2-1
CASSARQGTAYEQYF	.	TRBV4-3	TRBJ2-7